These 29 T cell receptor beta chains came from one sample sequenced in a study of a mutant IDH1 vaccine in newly diagnosed glioma. Their cognate antigens are unknown. Assay used: immunoSEQ multiplex PCR; TCRdb lists only in-frame clones, some missing. The sample contains tens of thousands of clones, 76% of which appear only once. The time point is: week 35, safety follow-up. It was 300 ug of mutant IDH1 20-mer peptide that made up each vaccine dose, given with topical imiquimod. Sequencing was performed on PBMCs, taken from a glioma patient whose treatment included an IDH1 peptide vaccine. These receptors came from a man aged 40-55 years with glioma.

The chain uses TRBV4-3 and TRBJ2-5; maybe TRBD1 (5 bases). The germline gives CDR1 LGHNA, CDR2 YSLEER. This CDR3 contains 15 residues. V was shortened by 1 base and J by 0 bases, with 9 bases between the two germline ends. The CDR3 spells CASSQGTRNQETQYF. The CDR3 region has the DNA TGCGCCAGCAGCCAAGGGACAAGGAACCAAGAGACCCAGTACTTC.

The gene calls are TRBV7-2 and TRBJ2-1; TRBD2 aligns across 12 bases. CDR1 is SGHTA and CDR2 is FQGNSA in the germline V gene. The V segment lost 4 bases and the J segment 6 bases; nucleotides outside the gene matches: 4. The CDR3 covers 15 residues. Here the CDR3 reads CASSSTSGRINEQFF. The CDR3 bases are TGTGCCAGCAGCTCGACTAGCGGGAGAATCAATGAGCAGTTCTTC.

The V and J genes are TRBV6-1 and TRBJ2-7; 8 bases are shared with TRBD1. With 5 bases clipped from V and 2 bases from J, the junction kept 8 bases outside the gene matches. This CDR3 spans 15 amino acids. Germline V gene data show CDR1 as MNHNS and CDR2 as SASEGT. CDR3: CASSPRQGRTYEQYV. CDR3 in DNA: TGTGCCAGCAGTCCCCGACAGGGGAGGACCTACGAGCAGTACGTC.

The chain carries TRBV4-2 and TRBJ2-7; tentatively, D is TRBD1 or TRBD2 (6 bases each). This CDR3 is 15 amino acids long. Germline assignment: CDR1 LGHNA and CDR2 YNFKEQ. Trimming took 4 bases from V and 3 from J, leaving 16 bases between them. The CDR3 loop reads CASSPLGGTNYEQYF. Written as DNA, the CDR3 is TGTGCCAGCAGCCCCCTAGGCGGGACAAACTACGAGCAGTACTTC.

By proportion, this clone is medium-sized. This rearrangement joins TRBV6-1 to TRBJ2-1; 8 bases fit TRBD1. The CDR3 covers 14 residues. Losses at the gene ends were 5 bases for V and 4 bases for J; bases not matched to a gene: 4. Germline V CDR1 and CDR2: MNHNS, SASEGT. The CDR3 region is CASSQGAGYNEQFF. As DNA, the CDR3 is TGTGCCAGCAGTCAGGGGGCGGGTTACAATGAGCAGTTCTTC.

The CDR3 DNA reads TGTGCCAGCCGTGCCGGACGGGCTTTTGCAACTAATGAAAAACTGTTTTTT. Encoded protein: CASRAGRAFATNEKLFF. The chain has TRBV14 and TRBJ1-4, with D unclear. The CDR3 length is 17 residues. Trimming removed 8 bases from V and 0 bases from J, with 19 bases in between. Germline V gene lookup returns CDR1 SGHDN and CDR2 FVKESK.

The chain couples TRBV15 to TRBJ1-1, with D possibly being TRBD1 (5 bases). V was cut by 4 bases and J by 4 bases, with 13 bases left in between. Germline V lookup: CDR1 LNHNV, CDR2 YYDKDF (reference sequence). The CDR3 runs to 14 residues. In DNA form, the CDR3 reads TGTGCCACCAGCACCGACCTGGGGGGCACTGAAGCTTTCTTT. Translated: CATSTDLGGTEAFF.

The V gene is TRBV7-2, the J gene TRBJ2-7; 9 bases line up with TRBD2. The germline gives CDR1 SGHTA, CDR2 FQGNSA. The CDR3 is 17 amino acids. J gave up 6 bases and V 1 base, and 13 bases lay outside the gene matches. The CDR3 DNA follows: TGTGCCAGCAGCTTAGATGTGATTAGCGGGAGCTCGGGCGAGCAGTACGTC. Protein sequence: CASSLDVISGSSGEQYV.

The chain employs TRBV19 and TRBJ2-6, with D unresolved. This CDR3 contains 16 residues. The germline V and J ends were trimmed by 1 base and 1 base, with 8 bases remaining between them. Germline V lookup: CDR1 LNHDA, CDR2 SQIVND (reference sequence). CDR3 nucleotides: TGTGCCAGTAGTATAGCCGAAGGGTCTGGGGCCAACGTCCTGACTTTC. Translating it yields CASSIAEGSGANVLTF. Variable domain in full (rest from reference TRBV19 and TRBJ2-6): DGGITQSPKYLFRKEGQNVTLSCEQNLNHDAMYWYRQDPGQGLRLIYYSQIVNDFQKGDIAEGYSVSREKKESFPLTVTSAQKNPTAFYLCASSIAEGSGANVLTFGAGSRLTVL.

The V and J genes are TRBV2 and TRBJ2-1, with D unclear. Per germline, CDR1 SNHLY and CDR2 FYNNEI. V was cut by 6 bases and J by 5 bases, with 5 bases left in between. The CDR3 is 11 residues long. The CDR3 DNA sequence: TGTGCCAGCAGCGAGAACAATGAGCAGTTCTTC. As protein: CASSENNEQFF.

This chain connects TRBV27 to TRBJ2-7, with D possibly TRBD1 on 5 matching bases. V was trimmed by 2 bases and J by 3 bases, leaving 8 bases between them. Germline assignment: CDR1 MNHEY and CDR2 SMNVEV (reference sequence). The CDR3 is made up of 13 amino acids. CDR3 sequence: CASSLRGNYEQYF. CDR3 bases: TGTGCCAGCAGTTTAAGGGGCAACTACGAGCAGTACTTC.

This clone occurred a few times. This chain joins TRBV5-4 and TRBJ1-4; D call uncertain. The V gene lost 5 bases and the J gene lost 2 bases, with 16 bases spanning the gap. Germline values: CDR1 SGHNT, CDR2 YYREEE (reference sequence). The CDR3 has 16 amino acids. This CDR3 is CASRKGGLATNEKLFF. The CDR3, as DNA: TGTGCCAGCAGGAAGGGAGGGCTGGCGACTAATGAAAAACTGTTTTTT.

This clone occurred a few times. This chain joins TRBV6-5 and TRBJ1-1, with D uncertain. The CDR3 covers 15 residues. The germline CDR1 and CDR2 sequences are MNHEY and SVGAGI. V gave up 4 bases and J gave up 0 bases, with 12 bases separating them. The CDR3 sequence is CASSFRPGMNTEAFF. In nucleotides, the CDR3 is TGTGCCAGCAGTTTCCGGCCGGGCATGAACACTGAAGCTTTCTTT.

The rearrangement joins TRBV25-1 to TRBJ1-4; D might be TRBD1 (6 bases). V gave up 2 bases and J gave up 7 bases, with 14 bases separating them. CDR1 is MGHDK, CDR2 SYGVNS, per germline. This CDR3 has 15 residues. The CDR3 DNA is TGTGCCAGCAGTGAAACAAACAGGGAGGGTGAAAAACTGTTTTTT. This gives the protein CASSETNREGEKLFF.

In nucleotides, the CDR3 is TGCGCCAGCAGCCAAAACACGGGACATATGAACACTGAAGCTTTCTTT. Its protein product is CASSQNTGHMNTEAFF. The genes are TRBV4-1 and TRBJ1-1; D possibly corresponds to TRBD1 (6 bases). The germline V gene has CDR1 MGHRA and CDR2 YSYEKL. With 2 bases removed from V and 0 bases from J, the gap between germline ends came to 13 bases. There are 16 residues in the CDR3.

The chain uses TRBV4-1 and TRBJ2-3; 9 bases fit TRBD2. CDR3 length: 16 residues. The junction had 9 bases not matched to a gene; V was cut back by 4 bases and J by 4 bases. Germline loops: CDR1 MGHRA, CDR2 YSYEKL. In DNA, the CDR3 is TGCGCCAGCAGCCTCGGACTAGCGAGGGGGGCAGATACGCAGTATTTT. Its translation: CASSLGLARGADTQYF.

The V call is TRBV19, the J call TRBJ2-2; D not resolved. Trimming took off 0 bases at V and 3 bases at J, with 8 bases between the two ends. The V gene's germline CDR1 is LNHDA and CDR2 SQIVND (reference sequence). The CDR3 is 15 residues long. The CDR3 loop reads CASSIDFGDTGELFF. The CDR3, as DNA: TGTGCCAGTAGTATAGACTTCGGAGACACCGGGGAGCTGTTTTTT.

V usage is TRBV30 and J usage is TRBJ2-1; D unclear. CDR3 size: 14 residues. V was cut by 3 bases and J by 7 bases, with 16 bases left in between. Germline values: CDR1 GTSNPN, CDR2 SVGIG (reference sequence). This chain's CDR3 is CAWRQVGSRNEQFF. CDR3 coding DNA: TGTGCCTGGAGGCAGGTGGGTTCAAGAAATGAGCAGTTCTTC.

The chain uses TRBV18 and TRBJ2-2; 8 bases are a match to TRBD2. CDR3 length equals 16 residues. Per the germline V gene, CDR1 is KGHSH and CDR2 is LQKENI. The junction had 5 bases not matched to a gene; V was cut back by 3 bases and J by 2 bases. The CDR3 nucleotides are TGTGCCAGCTCACCTCCGACTAGCGTAAACACCGGGGAGCTGTTTTTT. Translation gives CASSPPTSVNTGELFF.

The chain recombines TRBV19 with TRBJ2-1; 9 positions agree with TRBD2. Looked up from germline, CDR1 is LNHDA and CDR2 is SQIVND (reference sequence). V shed 7 bases and J 7 bases; nucleotides not matched to a gene: 8. This CDR3 has 14 amino acids. CDR3 region: CASIGPSGKNEQFF. The CDR3 DNA sequence: TGTGCCAGTATTGGCCCTAGCGGGAAGAATGAGCAGTTCTTC.

V gene TRBV7-9 combines with J gene TRBJ2-3; no clear D gene. The germline V gene has CDR1 SEHNR and CDR2 FQNEAQ (reference sequence). The V gene lost 1 base and the J gene lost 1 base, with 12 bases spanning the gap. CDR3 length: 16 residues. This CDR3 reads CASSLDHSRGTDTQYF. The CDR3 DNA is TGTGCCAGCAGCTTAGATCACTCCCGCGGCACAGATACGCAGTATTTT.

In its sample, this clone was seen a few times. The gene calls are TRBV14 and TRBJ2-3; D tentatively fits TRBD1 or TRBD2 (5 bases each). CDR1 SGHDN and CDR2 FVKESK come from the germline V gene. Trimming removed 0 bases from V and 6 bases from J, with 22 bases in between. The CDR3 is made up of 18 amino acids. The CDR3 region is CASSQDLGERGSTDTQYF. CDR3 DNA sequence: TGTGCCAGCAGCCAAGATCTTGGCGAGAGGGGAAGTACCGATACGCAGTATTTT.

V gene TRBV11-3 combines with J gene TRBJ1-1; D may be TRBD1 (5 bases). The CDR3 spans 12 residues. Germline V gene lookup returns CDR1 SGHNT and CDR2 YENEEA. With 6 bases removed from V and 14 bases from J, the gap between germline ends came to 19 bases. The CDR3 sequence: CASRYSGHRRFF. DNA for the CDR3: TGTGCCAGCAGGTATAGTGGGCACAGGCGGTTCTTT.

About this clone itself: One end of the junction varies from germline; a read error may be responsible. This chain uses TRBV29-1 with TRBJ2-7, with D hard to call. The CDR3 totals 12 residues. Germline assignment: CDR1 SQVTM and CDR2 ANQGSEA. This CDR3 is CSVEAVSYEQYF. The CDR3 DNA reads TGCAGCGTGGAAGCAGTATCCTACGAGCAGTACTTC.

The chain joins TRBV6-1 to TRBJ2-4, with D tentatively TRBD2 (6 bases). The length of the CDR3 is 14 residues. Trimming took 2 bases from V and 6 from J, leaving 11 bases between them. Germline CDR1 is MNHNS and CDR2 is SASEGT. In DNA form, the CDR3 reads TGTGCCAGCAGTGAATCGGAGGGAGCAAACATTCAGTACTTC. It specifies CASSESEGANIQYF.

On this clone: The sample holds other DNA sequences that translate to the same CDR3. This chain uses TRBV6-5 with TRBJ2-7; 9 bases are shared with TRBD1. V dropped 6 bases and J dropped 3; count of bases not matched to a gene: 3. Germline values: CDR1 MNHEY, CDR2 SVGAGI. There are 13 residues in the CDR3. CDR3 amino acids: CASSQGQGYEQYF. The CDR3 DNA follows: TGTGCCAGCAGCCAGGGACAGGGCTACGAGCAGTACTTC.

The chain has TRBV7-9 and TRBJ1-1, with no clear D. CDR1 and CDR2 from the germline V gene are SEHNR and FQNEAQ (reference sequence). This CDR3 comprises 13 residues. V was trimmed by 5 bases and J by 4 bases, leaving 11 bases between them. This chain's CDR3 is CASSPGWFTEAFF. As DNA, the CDR3 is TGTGCCAGCAGCCCCGGATGGTTCACTGAAGCTTTCTTT.

The chain couples TRBV5-6 to TRBJ1-3; unclear D gene. CDR1 and CDR2 (germline): SGHDT, YYEEEE. V lost 4 bases to trimming and J lost 4 bases, with 6 bases between them. This CDR3 is 12 amino acids long. The CDR3 sequence: CASSGRGNTIYF. The CDR3 DNA follows: TGTGCCAGCAGCGGTAGGGGAAACACCATATATTTT.

The chain carries TRBV6-5 and TRBJ1-4; D not certain. The CDR3 extends over 15 amino acids. Trimming cost V 6 bases and J 5 bases, with 16 bases left between them. Germline loops: CDR1 MNHEY, CDR2 SVGAGI. CDR3 amino acids: CASSRKTVSNEKLFF. The CDR3 DNA reads TGTGCCAGCAGCCGTAAAACAGTCTCCAATGAAAAACTGTTTTTT.